These T cell receptor beta chains were read from a single sample in a study of cytomegalovirus exposure and HLA in healthy donors. Generated by immunoSEQ multiplex PCR, the TCRdb table keeps only in-frame clones and is missing some. The table includes about 230,000 clones, around 83% detected once. The sequenced material came from PBMCs. These receptors were obtained from a girl aged 2-15 years in good health and CMV-seronegative. Both conserved end residues are part of each CDR3. Each record gives: J gene, D gene, clone size, V gene, CDR3 protein, CDR3 DNA. A D gene is named only where the DNA matches it firmly. Size values are once, few and many counts, or a class for expanded clones, and some rows have none.

>TRBJ1-1|NA|NA|TRBV7-9
CASSSQSGVNTEAFF
TGTGCCAGCAGCTCCCAAAGCGGGGTTAACACTGAAGCTTTCTTT
>TRBJ2-7|TRBD1|NA|TRBV2
CASRGTGGSYEQYF
TGTGCCAGCAGAGGGACAGGGGGCTCCTACGAGCAGTACTTC
>TRBJ2-7|TRBD2|NA|TRBV19
CASSIERGPSYEQYF
TGTGCCAGTAGTATTGAGCGGGGGCCATCCTACGAGCAGTACTTC
>TRBJ1-1|TRBD1|NA|TRBV29-1
CSVRGQGWTEAFF
TGCAGCGTAAGAGGACAGGGATGGACTGAAGCTTTCTTT
>TRBJ2-2|TRBD2|NA|TRBV14
CASSLGLAGNTGELFF
TGTGCCAGCAGCCTCGGACTAGCGGGGAACACCGGGGAGCTGTTTTTT
>TRBJ1-1|TRBD1|few|TRBV6-1
CASSPPPSGGTEAFF
TGTGCCAGCAGTCCCCCCCCTTCAGGGGGCACTGAAGCTTTCTTT
>TRBJ2-3|NA|once|TRBV29-1
CSVGRDTQYF
TGCAGCGTTGGCCGGGATACGCAGTATTTT
>TRBJ1-6|NA|NA|TRBV30
CAWSVGGTDSPLHF
TGTGCCTGGAGTGTAGGAGGGACGGATTCACCCCTCCACTTT
>TRBJ1-2|TRBD1|NA|TRBV5-1
CASSRDREYGYTF
TGCGCCAGCAGCCGCGACAGGGAGTATGGCTACACCTTC
>TRBJ2-6|TRBD1|NA|TRBV29-1
CSATKGTGRFSGANVLTF
TGCAGCGCGACCAAAGGGACAGGGAGATTTTCTGGGGCCAACGTCCTGACTTTC
>TRBJ2-7|NA|few|TRBV5-1
CASSYGRRYYEQYF
TGCGCCAGCAGCTACGGCAGGCGCTACTACGAGCAGTACTTC
>TRBJ2-5|TRBD1|NA|TRBV14
CASSPNGRQGRGETQYF
TGTGCCAGCAGCCCTAACGGTCGACAGGGAAGGGGGGAGACCCAGTACTTC
>TRBJ1-1|TRBD1|NA|TRBV27
CASSLRQGRDTEAFF
TGTGCCAGCAGTCTACGACAGGGGAGGGACACTGAAGCTTTCTTT
>TRBJ1-5|NA|NA|TRBV7-9
CASSLVRGSDPSNQPQHF
TGTGCCAGCAGCTTAGTCCGCGGATCAGATCCTAGCAATCAGCCCCAGCATTTT
>TRBJ2-5|TRBD2|once|TRBV11-2
CASSLGGGYQETQYF
TGTGCCAGCAGCTTAGGGGGGGGGTACCAAGAGACCCAGTACTTC
>TRBJ1-1|NA|NA|TRBV19
CASSIGAQTEAFF
TGTGCCAGTAGTATTGGTGCCCAGACTGAAGCTTTCTTT
>TRBJ2-3|TRBD2|NA|TRBV14
CASSQGSGRAEGTDTQYF
TGTGCCAGCAGCCAAGGTAGCGGGAGGGCAGAGGGAACAGATACGCAGTATTTT
>TRBJ1-2|TRBD1|NA|TRBV27
CASRDPGGGYGYTF
TGTGCCAGCAGAGACCCAGGGGGCGGCTATGGCTACACCTTC
>TRBJ2-3|NA|NA|TRBV4-1
CASSRTGTDTQYF
TGCGCCAGCAGCCGAACAGGGACAGATACGCAGTATTTT
>TRBJ1-1|NA|NA|TRBV6-1
CASREGPGTEAFF
TGTGCCAGCAGGGAGGGTCCGGGCACTGAAGCTTTCTTT
>TRBJ2-7|TRBD2|NA|TRBV6-1
CASSFYTSGSYEQYF
TGTGCCAGCAGTTTTTATACTAGCGGGAGTTACGAGCAGTACTTC
>TRBJ2-5|TRBD1|NA|TRBV5-1
CASSLSPSRGPQETQYF
TGCGCCAGCAGCTTGAGTCCCTCCAGGGGGCCGCAAGAGACCCAGTACTTC
>TRBJ2-3|TRBD2|NA|TRBV19
CASSIASGRLDTQYF
TGTGCCAGTAGTATCGCTAGCGGGAGGTTAGATACGCAGTATTTT
>TRBJ2-3|TRBD2|NA|TRBV6-5
CASSYSSRGGTDTQYF
TGTGCCAGCAGTTACTCGAGCCGGGGGGGCACAGATACGCAGTATTTT
>TRBJ2-1|NA|NA|TRBV29-1
CSAYLRQAEFF
TGCAGCGCTTACCTTCGACAGGCTGAGTTCTTC
>TRBJ1-3|NA|few|TRBV5-1
CASSLATGNGNTIYF
TGCGCCAGCAGCTTGGCCACGGGGAACGGAAACACCATATATTTT
>TRBJ2-7|TRBD2|NA|TRBV9
CASSPTSGGAYEQYF
TGTGCCAGCAGCCCGACTAGCGGGGGGGCTTACGAGCAGTACTTC
>TRBJ1-1|TRBD1|NA|TRBV25-1
CASSGDRALEAFF
TGTGCCAGCAGTGGAGACAGGGCCCTTGAAGCTTTCTTT
>TRBJ2-4|TRBD2|once|TRBV29-1
CSVEGVGGNKNIQYF
TGCAGCGTTGAGGGGGTGGGGGGGAACAAAAACATTCAGTACTTC
>TRBJ1-1|NA|NA|TRBV29-1
CSSHHLNTEAFF
TGCAGCTCGCACCACTTGAACACTGAAGCTTTCTTT
>TRBJ1-1|NA|NA|TRBV2
CASRSGEANTEAFF
TGTGCCAGTAGGAGCGGGGAGGCGAACACTGAAGCTTTCTTT
>TRBJ2-2|TRBD2|NA|TRBV5-1
CASSRGGVDTGELFF
TGCGCCAGCAGTCGGGGGGGAGTCGACACCGGGGAGCTGTTTTTT
>TRBJ1-3|TRBD1|NA|TRBV11-2
CASSLDVETGGGNTIYF
TGTGCCAGCAGCTTAGACGTCGAGACAGGGGGAGGAAACACCATATATTTT
>TRBJ2-7|NA|NA|TRBV11-3
CASSLGPSVSYEQYF
TGTGCCAGCAGCTTAGGTCCTAGCGTCTCCTACGAGCAGTACTTC
>TRBJ1-1|NA|NA|TRBV15
CATSRAVSRAFF
TGTGCCACCAGCAGAGCCGTCTCTAGGGCTTTCTTT
>TRBJ1-4|NA|NA|TRBV21-1
CASSKSAVTATNEKLFF
TGTGCCAGCAGCAAATCTGCAGTGACTGCAACTAATGAAAAACTGTTTTTT
>TRBJ1-1|TRBD1|NA|TRBV6-1
CATPGQGGSDTEAFF
TGTGCCACCCCGGGACAGGGAGGCTCGGACACTGAAGCTTTCTTT
>TRBJ1-1|NA|NA|TRBV20-1
CSVRRGTEAFF
TGCAGTGTTAGAAGGGGCACTGAAGCTTTCTTT
>TRBJ2-1|TRBD2|NA|TRBV30
CASYTSGSPYEQFF
TGTGCAAGTTACACTAGCGGGAGCCCCTATGAGCAGTTCTTC
>TRBJ1-1|TRBD1|NA|TRBV6-5
CASSLQGANTEAFF
TGTGCCAGCAGTTTACAGGGGGCGAACACTGAAGCTTTCTTT
>TRBJ2-3|TRBD2|NA|TRBV7-2
CASSLQRGGTSGADTQYF
TGTGCCAGCAGCTTACAGCGAGGGGGGACTAGCGGGGCAGATACGCAGTATTTT
>TRBJ2-2|TRBD2|NA|TRBV10-1
CASSESLAGGGGELFF
TGCGCCAGCAGTGAGTCACTAGCGGGAGGAGGCGGGGAGCTGTTTTTT
>TRBJ2-7|NA|few|TRBV11-3
CASGPGLPSYEQYF
TGTGCCAGCGGACCGGGACTCCCCTCCTACGAGCAGTACTTC
>TRBJ2-5|TRBD2|NA|TRBV5-6
CASSLSGSEETQYF
TGTGCCAGCAGCTTGAGCGGGAGTGAAGAGACCCAGTACTTC
>TRBJ1-1|NA|few|TRBV7-9
CASSLAQGKAFF
TGTGCCAGCAGCTTAGCCCAGGGTAAAGCTTTCTTT
>TRBJ2-3|TRBD2|NA|TRBV5-6
CASSSGGTQYF
TGTGCCAGCAGCTCGGGGGGTACGCAGTATTTT
>TRBJ1-1|NA|NA|TRBV30
CAWTRTVPNTEAFF
TGTGCCTGGACCAGGACAGTCCCGAACACTGAAGCTTTCTTT
>TRBJ2-3|NA|NA|TRBV7-8
CASSLVIKDSNTQYF
TGTGCCAGCAGCTTAGTAATTAAAGACTCAAATACGCAGTATTTT
>TRBJ1-2|NA|few|TRBV27
CASSLFSRKAAVLGYTF
TGTGCCAGCAGTTTATTCTCGAGGAAGGCCGCGGTACTAGGCTACACCTTC
>TRBJ2-1|TRBD2|NA|TRBV9
CASARSGSRYNEQFF
TGTGCCAGCGCCCGTAGCGGGAGTAGATACAATGAGCAGTTCTTC
>TRBJ1-3|NA|few|TRBV4-1
CASSQSEFSSGNTIYF
TGCGCCAGCAGCCAATCGGAGTTCAGCTCTGGAAACACCATATATTTT